The 17 T cell receptor beta chains reported below all come from one sample, sequenced in a study of CD8+ T cells in alopecia areata. Documented treatment: oral pan-JAK inhibitor, 5-10 mg twice daily. Extracted RNA was reverse transcribed into cDNA, the sequencing template. Clones were sequenced by immunoSEQ multiplex PCR, and TCRdb holds only the in-frame ones, with some missing. Of approximately 280,000 clones detected, more than 45% appear once; the ten largest clones hold more than 1.5%. The sample in question was CD4+ T cells sorted from blood, obtained at week 24, from a patient treated with tofacitinib. The source is a human donor with alopecia areata.

The count of this clone is one. The chain combines TRBV5-4 with TRBJ2-5; D is unclear. In germline, CDR1 is SGHNT, CDR2 YYREEE (reference sequence). The V end lost 4 bases, the J end lost 5 bases, and 9 bases lay between the germline ends. CDR3 length: 12 residues. CDR3 nucleotide sequence: TGTGCCAGCAGCGTGGACGGGGAGACCCAGTACTTC. This translates into CASSVDGETQYF. Using reference TRBV5-4 and TRBJ2-5 for the parts outside the CDR3, the full variable domain is ETGVTQSPTHLIKTRGQQVTLRCSSQSGHNTVSWYQQALGQGPQFIFQYYREEENGRGNFPPRFSGLQFPNYSSELNVNALELDDSALYLCASSVDGETQYFGPGTRLLVL.

This clone was found a few times. The chain recombines TRBV10-3 with TRBJ2-5, with 9 bases matching TRBD1. Trimming at V came to 3 bases and at J to 5 bases, leaving 16 bases not matched to a gene. Germline assignment: CDR1 ENHRY and CDR2 SYGVKD. The CDR3 consists of 18 residues. CDR3 loop: CAISDSVFQDRGRETQYF. The CDR3 DNA follows: TGTGCCATCAGTGACTCGGTCTTCCAGGACAGGGGACGGGAGACCCAGTACTTC.

V and J are TRBV4-2 and TRBJ2-3, with 15 bases lining up with TRBD2. This CDR3 region has 17 residues. Losses at the gene ends were 2 bases for V and 5 bases for J; bases not matched to a gene: 5. Germline V gives CDR1 LGHNA, CDR2 YNFKEQ. The CDR3 bases are TGTGCCAGCAGCCAACCCGGACTAGCGGGGGGGCAAGATACGCAGTATTTT. The encoded protein is CASSQPGLAGGQDTQYF.

This clone has only a few counts. The J gene is TRBJ1-1, the V gene TRBV7-9; TRBD1 matches at 9 bases. CDR3 size: 15 residues. Looked up from germline, CDR1 is SEHNR and CDR2 is FQNEAQ (reference sequence). The trim removed 5 bases at V and 2 bases at J, leaving 6 bases unmatched. CDR3 DNA sequence: TGTGCCAGCAGCGAAAGGACAGGGGTTAACACTGAAGCTTTCTTT. Translated: CASSERTGVNTEAFF.

The chain is built from TRBV4-1 and TRBJ2-1, with 7 positions matching TRBD2. Germline CDR1 and CDR2: MGHRA and YSYEKL. The CDR3 loop spans 19 amino acids. V lost 3 bases, J lost 2 bases, and 16 bases stayed unmatched. DNA for the CDR3: TGCGCCAGCAGCCACAGAAAAGGTGGGTCAGGGACTACCTACAATGAGCAGTTCTTC. This sequence encodes CASSHRKGGSGTTYNEQFF.

The genes are TRBV5-4 and TRBJ2-5, with 11 bases fitting TRBD2. This CDR3 comprises 14 residues. With 1 base clipped from V and 4 bases from J, the junction kept 0 bases outside the gene matches. The germline V gene encodes CDR1 SGHNT and CDR2 YYREEE (reference sequence). The CDR3 spells CASSLTSGGETQYF. The CDR3 bases are TGTGCCAGCAGCTTGACTAGCGGGGGAGAGACCCAGTACTTC.

The chain is built from TRBV23-1 and TRBJ1-6; tentatively, D is TRBD1 (5 bases). TRBV23-1 is sorted into the ORF group, with uncertain function. Trimming took off 4 bases at V and 9 bases at J, with 22 bases between the two ends. The CDR3 has 17 amino acids. CDR3: CASSLWSGRGVTSPLHF. The CDR3 nucleotides read TGCGCCAGCAGTCTATGGAGCGGAAGGGGAGTCACTTCACCCCTCCACTTT.

This clone has a handful of counts. The chain carries TRBV2 and TRBJ2-5, with a possible D match to TRBD2 (5 bases). Germline assignment: CDR1 SNHLY and CDR2 FYNNEI. The CDR3 runs 15 residues. V gave up 1 base and J gave up 5 bases, with 14 bases separating them. CDR3 amino acids: CASSEVSVGSETQYF. CDR3 sequence (DNA): TGTGCCAGCAGTGAAGTCTCTGTTGGGAGCGAGACCCAGTACTTC.

The V and J genes are TRBV29-1 and TRBJ2-7; 12 bases map to TRBD1. The V segment lost 5 bases and the J segment 5 bases; nucleotides outside the gene matches: 7. There are 14 residues in the CDR3. The germline gives CDR1 SQVTM, CDR2 ANQGSEA. CDR3 in amino acids: CSVNWDRGLHEQYF. CDR3 in DNA: TGCAGCGTTAATTGGGACAGGGGGCTTCACGAGCAGTACTTC.

This clone was picked up a small number of times. CDR3 nucleotide sequence: TGCGCCAGCAGCCAAGTTGGTCGGGGGGGCCGGGATACGCAGTATTTT. Protein sequence: CASSQVGRGGRDTQYF. V usage is TRBV4-1 and J usage is TRBJ2-3; 8 nucleotides match TRBD2. The V segment lost 1 base and the J segment 6 bases; nucleotides outside the gene matches: 9. Germline lookup yields CDR1 MGHRA and CDR2 YSYEKL. The CDR3 runs 16 residues.

The rearrangement uses TRBV20-1 and TRBJ2-7, with D unresolved. The V gene lost 3 bases and the J gene lost 1 base, with 4 bases spanning the gap. Germline assignment: CDR1 DFQATT and CDR2 SNEGSKA (reference sequence). The CDR3 has 11 amino acids. The chain's CDR3 is CSASRSYEQYF. The CDR3 DNA is TGCAGTGCTAGCCGTTCCTACGAGCAGTACTTC.

The chain employs TRBV10-3 and TRBJ2-3; D ambiguous. In germline, CDR1 is ENHRY, CDR2 SYGVKD. V was shortened by 2 bases and J by 9 bases, with 6 bases between the two germline ends. The CDR3 contains 11 residues. The CDR3 protein is CAISEGETQYF. The CDR3 region has the DNA TGTGCCATCAGTGAGGGCGAAACGCAGTATTTT.

The chain joins TRBV6-5 to TRBJ2-7; D might be TRBD2 (7 bases). Germline V gene lookup returns CDR1 MNHEY and CDR2 SVGAGI. The CDR3 extends over 13 amino acids. Trimming left V 7 bases short and J 4 bases short, with 14 bases between. The chain's CDR3 is CASKAGAVYEQYF. CDR3 DNA: TGTGCCAGCAAGGCGGGGGCGGTGTACGAGCAGTACTTC.

The rearrangement joins TRBV5-4 to TRBJ2-5; 8 bases agree with TRBD1. Germline V lookup: CDR1 SGHNT, CDR2 YYREEE (reference sequence). The CDR3 length is 14 residues. The J segment lost 4 bases and the V segment lost 4 bases, leaving 6 bases of the junction unmatched. CDR3 DNA: TGTGCCAGCAGCCCCAGGGGGCGCGGAGAGACCCAGTACTTC. Amino acids: CASSPRGRGETQYF. The whole variable domain, remainder taken from reference TRBV5-4 and TRBJ2-5, is ETGVTQSPTHLIKTRGQQVTLRCSSQSGHNTVSWYQQALGQGPQFIFQYYREEENGRGNFPPRFSGLQFPNYSSELNVNALELDDSALYLCASSPRGRGETQYFGPGTRLLVL.

The rearrangement joins TRBV7-2 to TRBJ1-2; D is perhaps TRBD1 (5 bases). With 5 bases removed from V and 2 bases from J, the gap between germline ends came to 21 bases. CDR1 is SGHTA and CDR2 is FQGNSA in the germline V gene. This CDR3 comprises 17 residues. The CDR3 loop reads CASSPSGWGVANYGYTF. For the CDR3, the DNA is TGTGCCAGCAGCCCTAGCGGGTGGGGGGTGGCAAACTATGGCTACACCTTC.

This clone was seen a handful of times. The chain has TRBV29-1 and TRBJ1-2, with D possibly being TRBD1 (6 bases). Trimming pared 6 bases from V and 6 bases from J, leaving 14 bases between. This CDR3 spans 12 amino acids. CDR1 and CDR2 from the germline V gene are SQVTM and ANQGSEA. CDR3 in amino acids: CSVTQGGDGYTF. CDR3 in DNA: TGCAGCGTCACACAGGGTGGTGATGGCTACACCTTC.

The genes are TRBV4-3 and TRBJ2-1; TRBD2 matches 7 bases. After removal of 4 bases from V and 1 base from J, the junction contained 4 bases not matched to a gene. Germline values: CDR1 LGHNA, CDR2 YSLEER. The CDR3 contains 15 residues. CDR3 coding DNA: TGCGCCAGCAGCCTTGGACTAGTTTCCTACAATGAGCAGTTCTTC. It translates to CASSLGLVSYNEQFF.